What follows is one TCR beta chain and its context. No antigen is known for it. This entry comes from a study of shared clonotypes between healthy human individuals. Study-level points and caveats: A few donors had 5% to 6.5% of their naive CD4 clonotypes in common. Even with large depth, rarefaction showed that sorted-subset sequencing was incomplete.

The authors loaded around 200 ng DNA, about 30,000 T cell genomes, into sorted-subset replicate PCRs. Here immunoSEQ multiplex PCR was the method, and the copy in TCRdb shows in-frame clones only, minus some. The sample lists about 960,000 clones, around three quarters occurring once. This CDR3 spans 16 amino acids. CDR1 and CDR2 from the germline V gene are LNHDA and SQIVND (reference sequence). V shed 0 bases, J shed 4 bases, and the junction held 4 bases outside the gene matches. The V gene is TRBV19, the J gene TRBJ2-1, with 9 positions matching TRBD2. Input material: memory CD4+ T cells sorted from blood. Subset: CD45RA-negative fraction. The receptor was derived from a man aged 18 to 29 in good health. This chain's CDR3 is CASSIDLTSGYNEQFF. The CDR3 bases are TGTGCCAGTAGTATAGATCTCACTAGCGGGTACAATGAGCAGTTCTTC.